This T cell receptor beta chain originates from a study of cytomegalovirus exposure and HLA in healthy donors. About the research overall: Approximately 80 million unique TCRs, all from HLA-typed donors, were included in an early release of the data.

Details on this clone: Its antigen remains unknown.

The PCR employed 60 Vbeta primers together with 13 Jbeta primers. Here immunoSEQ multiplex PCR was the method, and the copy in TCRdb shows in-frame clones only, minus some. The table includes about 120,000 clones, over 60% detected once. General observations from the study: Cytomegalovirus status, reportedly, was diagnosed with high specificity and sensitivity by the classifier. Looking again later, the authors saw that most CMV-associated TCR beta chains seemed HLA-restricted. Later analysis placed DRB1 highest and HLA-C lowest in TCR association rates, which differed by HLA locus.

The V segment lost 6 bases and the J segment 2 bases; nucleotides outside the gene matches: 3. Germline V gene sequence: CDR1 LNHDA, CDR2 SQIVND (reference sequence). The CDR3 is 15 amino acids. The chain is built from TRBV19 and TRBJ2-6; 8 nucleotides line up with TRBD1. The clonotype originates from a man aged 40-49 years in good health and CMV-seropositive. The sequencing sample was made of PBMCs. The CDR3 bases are TGTGCCAGTAGCCCAGGGGGCGCTGGGGCCAACGTCCTGACTTTC. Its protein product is CASSPGGAGANVLTF.